The present entry profiles one T cell receptor beta chain with its context. Trimming took 3 bases from V and 0 from J; bases not matched to a gene: 9. The CDR3 extends over 18 amino acids. Per germline, CDR1 KGHSH and CDR2 LQKENI. These data originate in a study of OX40 agonist ivuxolimab in advanced cancers. Measured with immunoSEQ multiplex PCR; TCRdb has only the in-frame clones, and not every one. The data show 100,000 or so clones, 91% seen once. The sequenced sample was CD4+ or CD8+ T cells sorted from blood, obtained in a trial of the OX40 agonist ivuxolimab. The sequence came from an adult with an advanced solid tumor such as melanoma, head and neck, liver or kidney cancer. The chain carries TRBV18 and TRBJ2-2; the match to TRBD2 covers 8 bases. Written as DNA, the CDR3 is TGTGCCAGCTCACCGGCTGGCGGGAGGACCCCGAACACCGGGGAGCTGTTTTTT. Encoded protein: CASSPAGGRTPNTGELFF.